This T cell receptor beta chain was recorded in a study of human T cells and chemical hapten exposure. The time point is: pre-sensitization, week 0. As for treatment: therapeutic diphenylcyclopropenone sensitization with weekly scalp DPC. Original handling: TCR counts had a median of about 99,000 per sample and spanned roughly 20,000 to 690,600. One entry per CDR3 protein results from TCRdb running MiXCR on the RACE reads. The V and J calls, along with clone size, are taken from TCRdb and not from the paper's own processing. The sample includes 57,000 or so distinct CDR3 sequences, around 10% of them seen just once. The sample here was whole blood, taken in connection with sensitization to the hapten diphenylcyclopropenone (DPC). This receptor was obtained from a woman aged 35 to 49 with alopecia areata. Some clones in this sample may be carry-over from other donors' samples.

The CDR3, as DNA: TGTGCCAGCAGCTTACGATTTCCGGGACAGGGGGCGAGAGATACGCAGTATTTT. Amino acids: CASSLRFPGQGARDTQYF. This chain uses TRBV11-2 with TRBJ2-3; TRBD1 matches at 12 bases. CDR1 is SGHAT and CDR2 is FQNNGV in the germline V gene. V was clipped by 2 bases and J by 5 bases; unmatched bases: 11. The CDR3 length is 18 residues.